This T cell receptor beta chain was retrieved from a study of cytomegalovirus exposure and HLA in healthy donors. As for the study in general: It was reported in a later analysis that the same platform had been used for the 120 or so validation repertoires as for the roughly 710 first-cohort repertoires.

TCRdb's table, derived via immunoSEQ multiplex PCR, lists solely in-frame clones and lacks some. The sample lists about 110,000 clones; roughly nine tenths were seen once. The V and J ends lost 3 bases and 0 bases, in that order; junction bases with no gene match: 5. Germline V CDR1 and CDR2: LNHDA, SQIVND (reference sequence). The CDR3 loop spans 16 amino acids. Concerning this clone itself: Its matching antigen is unknown.

Whole-study results and caveats: Most TCR sequences were uncommon, yet certain public TCRs appeared in many donors. In vitro work confirmed that three CMV-associated chains recognize CMV antigens.

The sequence was obtained from a woman in her late teens or twenties in good health and CMV-seronegative. The sequencing input was PBMCs. The chain has TRBV19 and TRBJ2-3, with 8 positions matching TRBD1. The CDR3 sequence is CASSIGTGTSTDTQYF. The CDR3, as DNA: TGTGCCAGTAGTATTGGGACAGGAACTAGCACAGATACGCAGTATTTT.